The entry below gives a single T cell receptor (beta chain) sequence along with its context. This clonotype was seen many times. Its cognate antigen has yet to be identified. There are no base qualities to consult, and no much larger clone falls within one base. This sample was included in a study of T cells in Graves' hyperthyroidism and ophthalmopathy (dated by TCRdb to the late 2010s). Describing the broader study: Peripheral blood samples were taken at the time of initial diagnosis, prior to any treatment. To identify TCR V-J signatures that set the groups apart, the researchers used a discovery cohort of about a hundred patients, made up of around 40 with Graves' ophthalmopathy and about 60 with stable Graves' hyperthyroidism. Prospective prediction of ophthalmopathy was tested in an independent validation cohort of some 19 hyperthyroidism patients and 17 patients who later progressed to ophthalmopathy. The 100 discovery patients were randomly divided into training and test sets at a 7:3 ratio. Thyroid tissue and blood T-cell repertoires from several Graves' hyperthyroidism patients were also compared in the study. Once sampling was done, hyperthyroidism patients were given methimazole at a starting dose of 30 mg daily, whereas ophthalmopathy patients were given high-dose intravenous methylprednisolone. The paper describes TCR Vbeta CDR3 sequencing of 140 or so peripheral blood samples, made up of 43 ophthalmopathy patients, approximately 76 hyperthyroidism patients and some 17 progressor patients.

V lost 0 bases and J lost 6 bases; the stretch between them is 12 bases long. From the cysteine through the phenylalanine, the CDR3 covers 15 amino acids. Of all the DNA, just the CDR3 is kept, 45 bases in frame from base 1. The germline V gene (reference sequence) supplies CDR1 GTSNPN and CDR2 SVGIG. Hyperthyroidism patients were aged 18 to 65 years and newly diagnosed, with disease duration of less than 2 months. The study excluded patients with uncontrolled infections, other autoimmune diseases, pregnancy or lactation. Diagnoses were based on clinical symptoms, serum thyroxine and TRAb, thyroid ultrasound and orbital computed tomography. Blood from progressor patients was collected at the time of first diagnosis with hyperthyroidism, before any ophthalmopathy symptoms had appeared. PBMCs were isolated from approximately 10 ml of fresh peripheral blood by Ficoll-Paque density gradient centrifugation. Progressor patients were initially diagnosed with Graves' hyperthyroidism and developed ophthalmopathy during follow-up. Trizol reagent was used to extract total RNA, and RNA quality was then checked on an Agilent 2100 Bioanalyzer.

TCR beta CDR3 regions were amplified from RNA transcripts. The TCR CDR3 was subjected to a first round of RT-PCR using the HTBI primer set and the Qiagen OneStep RT-PCR kit. Libraries were constructed in a second round of multiplex PCR, after which size selection and purification were carried out. Paired-end sequencing of the libraries was performed with 100 bp reads on an Illumina HiSeq2000. The published analysis was carried out like this. SOAPnuke was used to process the raw data, removing reads that contained adapters or uncalled bases, had a mean Phred below 15, or lacked an exact match to the constant primer or identifier. COPE v1.2.5 was used to merge high-quality paired reads, and clonotypes were defined as unique nucleotide sequences. Clonotypes were aligned to IMGT TRBV, TRBD and TRBJ reference segments using MiTCR v1.1. The analysis included only V-J combinations with a frequency above 0.0001, which together covered around 99% of the repertoires. A TCS score was defined as the ratio between F50 (clonal expansion) and ExV (chaos), using BLOSUM62-based TCRdist between CDR3 peptides within each V-J. Welch's t-statistics and random forest reduced roughly 540 V-J features to 13, which were used in a naive Bayes classifier (R e1071). TCRdb ran its own pipeline on the public reads, namely fastp trimming at Q25 and MiXCR clone calling, and kept in-frame beta chains. Duplicate CDR3 protein sequences are folded into a single record with the most common DNA and genes. The V and J calls here are based on TCRdb, not the publication. The sample profile shows some 300,000 distinct CDR3 sequences; about 14% of them were found once. In total, the top ten clones hold almost 8% of the sample.

Here is what the overall study found, with its caveats: A model built on a 13 V-J signature distinguished ophthalmopathy from stable hyperthyroidism, reaching approximately 89% sensitivity and 81.08% specificity in cross-validation and 80%/75% in testing. In validation, the model predicted progression to ophthalmopathy with about 71% sensitivity and roughly 75% specificity, a median of about six months before onset. No statistical method was used to set the sample size in advance, and investigators knew the group allocation. Most expanded thyroid clonotypes (frequency above 0.001) were also detected in blood, suggesting blood repertoires may reflect thyroid immune responses.

Sample: blood. The chain links TRBV30 with TRBJ1-6, with the D gene not clear enough to name. The sequence derives from a woman aged 25 to 39 with Graves' hyperthyroidism that later progressed to Graves' ophthalmopathy. The CDR3 reads CAWSVLATANSPLHF. The base sequence is TGTGCCTGGAGTGTGCTCGCGACGGCTAATTCACCCCTCCACTTT.